The 7 T cell receptor beta chains listed next were all sequenced from one sample in a study of blood T cells in healthy people across ages. Then a second PCR, running about 6 to 12 cycles, was carried out with a sample-barcoded 5' primer and a J-beta primer mix. TCRdb re-called the 5' RACE reads with MiXCR, one entry per CDR3 protein. The sample gives 1.5 million to 2 million distinct CDR3 sequences, just under 50% of which show up once; roughly 2.1% is in the top ten. Sequencing was carried out using blood. All receptors derive from a woman aged 40 to 50 in good health.

This clonotype was seen more than once but under ten times. V is TRBV5-1 and J is TRBJ2-3; 10 bases map to TRBD1. The CDR3 covers 15 residues. Per the germline V gene, CDR1 is SGHRS and CDR2 is YFSETQ. Trimming at V came to 4 bases and at J to 3 bases, leaving 5 bases not matched to a gene. The CDR3 reads CASSLTGGFTDTQYF. CDR3 DNA sequence: TGCGCCAGCAGCCTGACAGGGGGCTTTACAGATACGCAGTATTTT.

The chain combines TRBV7-9 with TRBJ2-5; 15 bases agree with TRBD2. The germline V gene has CDR1 SEHNR and CDR2 FQNEAQ (reference sequence). The CDR3 has 16 amino acids. J was trimmed by 7 bases and V by 5 bases; bases with no gene match: 8. The CDR3 nucleotides are TGTGCCAGCAGCACCGGACTAGCGGGGGGGCCCTTGACCCAGTACTTC. It is translated as CASSTGLAGGPLTQYF.

This clonotype showed up just a few times. The rearrangement uses TRBV20-1 and TRBJ2-3; possibly TRBD1 for D (8 bases). V lost 3 bases and J 8 bases, leaving 18 bases between the germline ends. This CDR3 has 14 residues. Germline V gene sequence: CDR1 DFQATT, CDR2 SNEGSKA (reference sequence). CDR3 bases: TGCAGTGCTAGTACAGGGGGGACTACCAGTACGCAGTATTTT. The encoded protein is CSASTGGTTSTQYF.

For the CDR3, the DNA is TGTGCCAGCAGGAGACTAGCGGGGCCCACAGATACGCAGTATTTT. It translates to CASRRLAGPTDTQYF. The rearrangement links TRBV21-1 to TRBJ2-3; the table's D call, TRBD2, has no DNA check behind it. TRBV21-1 is annotated as a pseudogene. The CDR3 is 15 residues long.

This clonotype was seen a handful of times. The chain has TRBV6-5 and TRBJ2-7; perhaps TRBD2 as D (5 bases). The germline V gene has CDR1 MNHEY and CDR2 SVGAGI. The CDR3 is 15 amino acids. Between the trimmed V and J ends, which lost 5 bases and 2 bases, there was a span of 16 bases. CDR3 bases: TGTGCCAGCAGTCAAATCCGGGGATGGCCCTACGAGCAGTACTTC. Translating it yields CASSQIRGWPYEQYF.

This clonotype was counted once. J is TRBJ2-1 and V is TRBV7-3; tentatively, D is TRBD1 (5 bases). Germline V lookup: CDR1 SGHTA, CDR2 FQGTGA. Trimming removed 5 bases at V and 8 bases at J, with 22 bases between. CDR3 size: 16 residues. The CDR3 DNA reads TGTGCCAGCAGCAACCAGGGCCGAACCCAACAATATGAGCAGTTCTTC. Protein sequence: CASSNQGRTQQYEQFF. Filled out from reference TRBV7-3 and TRBJ2-1, the complete variable domain reads GAGVSQTPSNKVTEKGKYVELRCDPISGHTALYWYRQSLGQGPEFLIYFQGTGAADDSGLPNDRFFAVRPEGSVSTLKIQRTERGDSAVYLCASSNQGRTQQYEQFFGPGTRLTVL.

V is TRBV7-2 and J is TRBJ2-4; TRBD1 agrees at 7 bases. Germline-derived CDR1 and CDR2 are SGHTA and FQGNSA. The CDR3 covers 15 residues. The J segment lost 2 bases and the V segment lost 5 bases, leaving 6 bases of the junction unmatched. CDR3 loop: CASSTSTGSKNIQYF. CDR3 bases: TGTGCCAGCAGCACTTCGACAGGGTCCAAAAACATTCAGTACTTC.